The 28 T cell receptor beta chains presented below share a single source sample, sequenced in a study of blood T cell repertoires in COVID-19. TCRdb keeps only in-frame clones here, not all; method: immunoSEQ multiplex PCR. This sample has 180,000 or so clones, with roughly 81% found just once. Material for sequencing was peripheral blood. These receptors originate from a woman of 80 years or more with COVID-19, enrolled during active disease.

The chain links TRBV10-3 to TRBJ1-2; the match to TRBD1 covers 8 bases. The CDR3 length is 15 residues. V lost 0 bases to trimming and J lost 5 bases; unmatched junction nucleotides: 5. The V gene's germline CDR1 is ENHRY and CDR2 SYGVKD. DNA of the CDR3: TGTGCCATCAGTGAGTCAACGACAGGGGCTTATGGCTACACCTTC. It encodes CAISESTTGAYGYTF.

The V and J genes are TRBV18 and TRBJ2-5, with TRBD1 matching 8 bases. The junction had 6 bases not matched to a gene; V was cut back by 0 bases and J by 9 bases. The CDR3 consists of 14 residues. CDR1 is KGHSH and CDR2 is LQKENI in the germline V gene. The CDR3 is CASSPPHRGSPQYF. The CDR3 DNA reads TGTGCCAGCTCACCACCGCACAGGGGGTCCCCCCAGTACTTC.

V gene TRBV27 combines with J gene TRBJ2-1; 8 nucleotides align to TRBD2. Losses at the gene ends were 5 bases for V and 2 bases for J; bases not matched to a gene: 8. The CDR3 has 16 residues. Germline loops: CDR1 MNHEY, CDR2 SMNVEV (reference sequence). The CDR3 reads CASSLSGSLAYNEQFF. The CDR3 coding sequence is TGTGCCAGCAGTCTGAGCGGGAGCCTTGCCTACAATGAGCAGTTCTTC.

CDR3 amino acids: CASSVVTSSPYNEQFF. CDR3 nucleotides: TGTGCCAGCAGCGTAGTAACTAGCTCCCCCTACAATGAGCAGTTCTTC. The rearrangement uses TRBV9 and TRBJ2-1; tentatively, D is TRBD2 (6 bases). V was shortened by 0 bases and J by 2 bases, with 12 bases between the two germline ends. Germline-derived CDR1 and CDR2 are SGDLS and YYNGEE. The CDR3 contains 16 residues.

The gene calls are TRBV5-4 and TRBJ1-2; TRBD1 aligns across 7 bases. The germline V gene has CDR1 SGHNT and CDR2 YYREEE (reference sequence). Unmatched junction bases numbered 4, after V lost 2 bases and J lost 6 bases. This CDR3 has 13 amino acids. For the CDR3, the DNA is TGTGCCAGCAGCTTTTTGCAGGGGGATGGCTACACCTTC. Amino acids: CASSFLQGDGYTF. Variable domain in full (rest from reference TRBV5-4 and TRBJ1-2): ETGVTQSPTHLIKTRGQQVTLRCSSQSGHNTVSWYQQALGQGPQFIFQYYREEENGRGNFPPRFSGLQFPNYSSELNVNALELDDSALYLCASSFLQGDGYTFGSGTRLTVV.

V usage is TRBV2 and J usage is TRBJ2-7; 9 bases are shared with TRBD2. The CDR3 is 14 amino acids. Germline CDR1 is SNHLY and CDR2 is FYNNEI. V gave up 7 bases and J gave up 3 bases; unmatched junction bases: 7. The CDR3 loop is CASKARGGYYEQYF. CDR3 sequence (DNA): TGTGCCAGCAAGGCGCGGGGGGGCTACTACGAGCAGTACTTC.

The rearrangement joins TRBV11-2 to TRBJ2-1; 9 nucleotides agree with TRBD2. Germline values: CDR1 SGHAT, CDR2 FQNNGV. The CDR3 has 15 amino acids. The J segment lost 3 bases and the V segment lost 3 bases, leaving 3 bases of the junction unmatched. This CDR3 reads CASSFNSGGYNEQFF. The CDR3 DNA reads as TGTGCCAGCAGCTTTAATAGCGGGGGCTACAATGAGCAGTTCTTC.

The count of this clone is one. The chain links TRBV10-3 to TRBJ2-1, with 10 positions matching TRBD1. The CDR3 runs to 15 residues. V lost 6 bases, J lost 6 bases, and 8 bases stayed unmatched. The germline V gene encodes CDR1 ENHRY and CDR2 SYGVKD. CDR3 amino acids: CAIRGGTGEGNEQFF. CDR3 DNA sequence: TGTGCCATCAGGGGAGGGACAGGGGAAGGCAATGAGCAGTTCTTC.

CDR3 loop: CAISEPGQGNSPLHF. The DNA for the CDR3 is TGTGCCATCAGTGAGCCGGGACAGGGAAATTCACCCCTCCACTTT. The chain has TRBV10-3 and TRBJ1-6; TRBD1 agrees at 9 bases. Per germline, CDR1 ENHRY and CDR2 SYGVKD. Unmatched junction bases numbered 3, after V lost 2 bases and J lost 7 bases. The CDR3 consists of 15 residues.

The J gene is TRBJ1-2, the V gene TRBV30; 12 bases line up with TRBD1. The CDR3 is 15 residues long. Germline V gene lookup returns CDR1 GTSNPN and CDR2 SVGIG (reference sequence). The ends lost 4 bases at V and 4 bases at J; junction bases unmatched: 7. CDR3 nucleotides: TGTGCCTGGAAGGATGGGACAGGGGGCACCTATGGCTACACCTTC. It codes for CAWKDGTGGTYGYTF.

This clone showed up just a few times. The V gene is TRBV4-1, the J gene TRBJ2-7, with TRBD1 matching 7 bases. J gave up 3 bases and V 3 bases, and 2 bases lay outside the gene matches. Looked up from germline, CDR1 is MGHRA and CDR2 is YSYEKL. There are 13 residues in the CDR3. CDR3 in DNA: TGCGCCAGCAGCCAGTGGACAGGCTACGAGCAGTACTTC. Protein: CASSQWTGYEQYF.

This clone was counted once. V usage is TRBV6-1 and J usage is TRBJ1-3, with D perhaps matching TRBD1 (5 bases). This CDR3 comprises 16 residues. In germline, CDR1 is MNHNS, CDR2 SASEGT. Trimming took off 4 bases at V and 0 bases at J, with 13 bases between the two ends. CDR3 amino acids: CASSGGLLSSGNTIYF. CDR3 bases: TGTGCCAGCAGTGGGGGACTCCTTAGCTCTGGAAACACCATATATTTT.

The chain couples TRBV6-2 or TRBV6-3 to TRBJ1-1, with D hard to call. Trimming cost V 1 base and J 6 bases, with 6 bases left between them. The CDR3 is 12 amino acids. Germline assignment: CDR1 MNHEY and CDR2 SVGEGT. The CDR3 loop is CASSYWAAEAFF. The DNA of the CDR3 is TGTGCCAGCAGTTACTGGGCCGCTGAAGCTTTCTTT.

The V and J genes are TRBV3-1 (or the pseudogene TRBV3-2) and TRBJ1-6; D gene uncertain. The ends were cut back, 4 bases at V and 8 bases at J, with 12 bases in the middle. CDR3 length: 14 amino acids. Germline assignment: CDR1 LGHDT and CDR2 YNNKEL (reference sequence). The CDR3 nucleotides are TGTGCCAGCAGCCTAAATAAACTATATTCACCCCTCCACTTT. Translating it yields CASSLNKLYSPLHF.

This rearrangement joins TRBV4-2 to TRBJ2-3, with 12 bases lining up with TRBD2. The ends lost 4 bases at V and 5 bases at J; junction bases unmatched: 7. The CDR3 sequence is 16 residues long. The germline CDR1 and CDR2 sequences are LGHNA and YNFKEQ. The chain's CDR3 is CASSPLAGGRGDTQYF. CDR3 DNA: TGTGCCAGCAGCCCGCTAGCGGGGGGGCGAGGAGATACGCAGTATTTT.

This clone has a single count. The V gene is TRBV19, the J gene TRBJ1-3; TRBD1 aligns across 8 bases. Germline CDR1 and CDR2: LNHDA and SQIVND (reference sequence). CDR3 length equals 17 residues. Losses at the gene ends were 5 bases for V and 0 bases for J; bases not matched to a gene: 9. The CDR3 DNA reads TGTGCCAGTAGTCCCGGGACAGGCGTACCCTCTGGAAACACCATATATTTT. Translation: CASSPGTGVPSGNTIYF.

The genes are TRBV28 and TRBJ2-5, with 11 bases matching TRBD2. The CDR3 covers 16 residues. Germline V gene sequence: CDR1 MDHEN, CDR2 SYDVKM. The J segment lost 9 bases and the V segment lost 2 bases, leaving 11 bases of the junction unmatched. CDR3 bases: TGTGCCAGCAGTTTAGGGACTAGCGGAGGCTGGGGTGCCCAGTACTTC. Its translation is CASSLGTSGGWGAQYF.

The rearrangement uses TRBV28 and TRBJ1-2; the match to TRBD1 covers 7 bases. Trimming removed 2 bases from V and 7 bases from J; junction bases left unmatched: 7. This CDR3 comprises 14 residues. Germline CDR1 reads MDHEN; CDR2 reads SYDVKM. CDR3 loop: CASSLLTGSAGYTF. In nucleotides, the CDR3 is TGTGCCAGCAGTTTACTGACAGGGAGCGCTGGCTACACCTTC.

CDR3 DNA sequence: TGTGCCAGCAGCGTAGTCAGGTTTGGCTACACCTTC. Amino acids: CASSVVRFGYTF. The chain is built from TRBV5-6 and TRBJ1-2; D is undetermined. Trimming removed 4 bases from V and 7 bases from J, with 11 bases in between. Looked up from germline, CDR1 is SGHDT and CDR2 is YYEEEE. There are 12 residues in the CDR3.

The rearrangement joins TRBV19 to TRBJ2-5; 13 bases are shared with TRBD2. Germline assignment: CDR1 LNHDA and CDR2 SQIVND (reference sequence). The CDR3 totals 19 residues. The J segment lost 2 bases and the V segment lost 6 bases, leaving 15 bases of the junction unmatched. This chain's CDR3 is CASSPPRGLAGSEQETQYF. The DNA of the CDR3 is TGTGCCAGTAGCCCCCCCCGGGGACTAGCGGGATCGGAACAAGAGACCCAGTACTTC.

This sequence joins TRBV6-6 and TRBJ1-5; weak D call: TRBD1 (6 bases). Per germline, CDR1 MNHNY and CDR2 SVGAGI (reference sequence). The CDR3 covers 14 residues. The germline V and J ends were trimmed by 5 bases and 2 bases, with 10 bases remaining between them. The CDR3: CASSDYRGNQPQHF. For the CDR3, the DNA is TGTGCCAGCAGTGACTACAGGGGCAATCAGCCCCAGCATTTT.

The V call is TRBV28, the J call TRBJ2-6; D may be TRBD2 (5 bases). CDR1 and CDR2 (germline): MDHEN, SYDVKM. V lost 7 bases and J 0 bases, leaving 7 bases between the germline ends. This CDR3 has 14 amino acids. The CDR3 DNA sequence: TGTGCCAGCAACCGGGGCTCTGGGGCCAACGTCCTGACTTTC. It translates to CASNRGSGANVLTF.

The V and J genes are TRBV6-5 and TRBJ2-1, with 8 nucleotides matching TRBD1. Germline values: CDR1 MNHEY, CDR2 SVGAGI. After removal of 4 bases from V and 8 bases from J, the junction contained 7 bases not matched to a gene. This CDR3 contains 14 residues. The DNA of the CDR3 is TGTGCCAGCAGTTTCAGGACAGGGCACGATGAGCAGTTCTTC. Translation gives CASSFRTGHDEQFF.

The chain carries TRBV2 and TRBJ2-7, with D perhaps TRBD1 (5 bases). V lost 4 bases to trimming and J lost 2 bases, with 15 bases between them. The CDR3 spans 15 residues. In germline, CDR1 is SNHLY, CDR2 FYNNEI. In nucleotides, the CDR3 is TGTGCCAGCAGTGCAACCGCAGGGAATCCCTACGAGCAGTACTTC. Residues: CASSATAGNPYEQYF.

This chain links TRBV19 with TRBJ2-7; 7 bases fit TRBD1. The J segment lost 3 bases and the V segment lost 5 bases, leaving 10 bases of the junction unmatched. Looked up from germline, CDR1 is LNHDA and CDR2 is SQIVND (reference sequence). CDR3 length equals 15 residues. CDR3 protein: CASSSPGQLRYEQYF. The CDR3 DNA sequence: TGTGCCAGTAGTTCCCCGGGACAGCTCCGCTACGAGCAGTACTTC. Together with reference TRBV19 and TRBJ2-7, the CDR3 gives the full variable domain: DGGITQSPKYLFRKEGQNVTLSCEQNLNHDAMYWYRQDPGQGLRLIYYSQIVNDFQKGDIAEGYSVSREKKESFPLTVTSAQKNPTAFYLCASSSPGQLRYEQYFGPGTRLTVT.

This sequence joins TRBV5-4 and TRBJ1-5; maybe TRBD1 (5 bases). CDR1 is SGHNT, CDR2 YYREEE, per germline (reference sequence). CDR3 size: 15 residues. Trimming removed 0 bases at V and 3 bases at J, with 10 bases between. Here the CDR3 reads CASSLGPGINQPQHF. The CDR3 nucleotides are TGTGCCAGCAGCTTGGGGCCAGGGATCAATCAGCCCCAGCATTTT.

The gene calls are TRBV15 and TRBJ2-1, with D perhaps matching TRBD1 (6 bases). The CDR3 is 15 amino acids. The V gene lost 0 bases and the J gene lost 5 bases, with 11 bases spanning the gap. The germline V gene encodes CDR1 LNHNV and CDR2 YYDKDF (reference sequence). The CDR3 protein is CATSRDWGPHNEQFF. The CDR3 DNA sequence: TGTGCCACCAGCAGAGATTGGGGGCCGCACAATGAGCAGTTCTTC.

The V call is TRBV2, the J call TRBJ1-3; D possibly corresponds to TRBD1 (6 bases). V shed 3 bases and J shed 3 bases, with 15 bases lying between them. Germline V gene sequence: CDR1 SNHLY, CDR2 FYNNEI. CDR3 length: 16 residues. CDR3 sequence reads: CASSEETGLFGNTIYF. The CDR3 nucleotides read TGTGCCAGCAGTGAGGAGACAGGCCTTTTTGGAAACACCATATATTTT.